This T cell receptor beta chain was retrieved from a study of T cell responses to AZD1222 COVID-19 vaccine. Using immunoSEQ multiplex PCR, the repertoire was profiled, and TCRdb retains in-frame clones only, with some absent. The table lists around 120,000 clones, 80% to 90% of them singletons. Study results and caveats: Donor demographics were predominantly white British with a female majority; clonal diversity may be underestimated.

As regards this clone: Its antigen is as yet unknown.

The receptor was derived from an adult in good health. Sequencing used peripheral blood, obtained on day 0 of MenACWY control vaccination.

The CDR3 sequence: CASSMGQTFSYEQYF. In nucleotides, the CDR3 is TGTGCCAGTAGTATGGGGCAGACTTTCTCCTACGAGCAGTACTTC. V gene TRBV19 combines with J gene TRBJ2-7; maybe TRBD1 (5 bases). CDR1 LNHDA and CDR2 SQIVND come from the germline V gene (reference sequence). The CDR3 sequence is 15 residues long. V was cut by 3 bases and J by 0 bases, with 12 bases left in between.